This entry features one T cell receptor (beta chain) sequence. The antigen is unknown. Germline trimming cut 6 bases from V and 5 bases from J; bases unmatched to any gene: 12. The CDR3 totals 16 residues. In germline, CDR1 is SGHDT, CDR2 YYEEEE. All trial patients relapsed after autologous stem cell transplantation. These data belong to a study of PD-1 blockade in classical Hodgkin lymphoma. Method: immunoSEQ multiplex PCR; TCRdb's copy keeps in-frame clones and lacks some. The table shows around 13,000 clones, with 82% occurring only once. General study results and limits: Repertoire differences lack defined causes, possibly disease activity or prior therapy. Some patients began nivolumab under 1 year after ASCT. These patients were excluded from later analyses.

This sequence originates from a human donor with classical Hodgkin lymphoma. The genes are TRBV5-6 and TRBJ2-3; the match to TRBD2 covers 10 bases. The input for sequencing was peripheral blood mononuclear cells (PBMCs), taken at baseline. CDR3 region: CASKADRLAGEDTQYF. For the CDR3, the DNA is TGTGCCAGCAAAGCTGATCGGCTAGCGGGGGAAGATACGCAGTATTTT.